This T cell receptor beta chain was recovered during a study of control samples from healthy donors and cancer patients. This clone appeared a single time. The table came from immunoSEQ multiplex PCR; TCRdb's copy has only in-frame clones and leaves some out. The sample holds just over 150,000 clones; approximately 94% are singletons and the top ten take roughly 8.4%. Germline trimming cut 2 bases from V and 2 bases from J; bases unmatched to any gene: 8. The germline CDR1 and CDR2 sequences are MNHEY and SVGEGT. There are 17 residues in the CDR3. The chain couples TRBV6-2 or TRBV6-3 to TRBJ2-1, with 8 bases matching TRBD2. Sequenced input: blood. This clonotype was sampled from a woman between 40 and 50 years old in good health. The chain's CDR3 is CASSYLLQRGTYNEQFF. The CDR3 nucleotides read TGTGCCAGCAGTTACCTGCTCCAGCGGGGGACCTACAATGAGCAGTTCTTC.